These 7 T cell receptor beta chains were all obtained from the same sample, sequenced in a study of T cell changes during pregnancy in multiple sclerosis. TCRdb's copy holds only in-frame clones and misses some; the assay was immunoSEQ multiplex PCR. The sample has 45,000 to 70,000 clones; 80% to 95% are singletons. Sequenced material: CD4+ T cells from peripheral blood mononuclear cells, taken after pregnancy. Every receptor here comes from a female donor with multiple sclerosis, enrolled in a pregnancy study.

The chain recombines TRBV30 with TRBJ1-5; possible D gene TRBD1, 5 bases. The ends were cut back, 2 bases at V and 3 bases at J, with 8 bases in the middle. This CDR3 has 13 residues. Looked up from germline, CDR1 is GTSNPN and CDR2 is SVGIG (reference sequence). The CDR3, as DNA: TGTGCCTGGAGTTCGGGGGACAATCAGCCCCAGCATTTT. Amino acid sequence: CAWSSGDNQPQHF. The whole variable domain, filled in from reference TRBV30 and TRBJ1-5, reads SQTIHQWPATLVQPVGSPLSLECTVEGTSNPNLYWYRQAAGRGLQLLFYSVGIGQISSEVPQNLSASRPQDRQFILSSKKLLLSDSGFYLCAWSSGDNQPQHFGDGTRLSIL.

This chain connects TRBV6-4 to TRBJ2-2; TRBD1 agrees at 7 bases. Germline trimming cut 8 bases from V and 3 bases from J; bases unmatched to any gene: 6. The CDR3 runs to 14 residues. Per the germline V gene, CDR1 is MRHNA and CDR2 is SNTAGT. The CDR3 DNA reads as TGTGCCAGCGGCAGGACAGGCGACACCGGGGAGCTGTTTTTT. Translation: CASGRTGDTGELFF.

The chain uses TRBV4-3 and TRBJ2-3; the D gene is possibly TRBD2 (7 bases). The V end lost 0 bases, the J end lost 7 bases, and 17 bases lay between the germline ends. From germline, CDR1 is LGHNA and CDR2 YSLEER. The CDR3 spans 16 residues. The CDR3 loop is CASSQDGEGGRNTQYF. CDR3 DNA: TGCGCCAGCAGCCAAGATGGGGAGGGGGGGCGGAATACGCAGTATTTT.

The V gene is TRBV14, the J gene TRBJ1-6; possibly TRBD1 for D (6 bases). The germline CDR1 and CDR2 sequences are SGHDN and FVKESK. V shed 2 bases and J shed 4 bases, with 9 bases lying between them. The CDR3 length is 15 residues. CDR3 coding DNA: TGTGCCAGCAGCCAACAAAGGGGGTATAATTCACCCCTCCACTTT. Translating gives CASSQQRGYNSPLHF.

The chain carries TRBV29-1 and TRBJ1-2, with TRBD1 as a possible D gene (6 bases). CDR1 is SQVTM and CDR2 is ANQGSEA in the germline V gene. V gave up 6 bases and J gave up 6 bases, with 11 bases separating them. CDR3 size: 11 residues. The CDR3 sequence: CSVDRYNGYTF. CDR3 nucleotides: TGCAGCGTGGACAGATATAATGGCTACACCTTC.

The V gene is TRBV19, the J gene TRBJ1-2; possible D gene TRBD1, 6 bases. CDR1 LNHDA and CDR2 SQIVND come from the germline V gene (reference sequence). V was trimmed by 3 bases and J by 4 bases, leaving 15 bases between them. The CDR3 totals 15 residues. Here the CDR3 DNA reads TGTGCCAGTAGTATGGGGGCAGGTGATGGCTATGGCTACACCTTC. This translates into CASSMGAGDGYGYTF.

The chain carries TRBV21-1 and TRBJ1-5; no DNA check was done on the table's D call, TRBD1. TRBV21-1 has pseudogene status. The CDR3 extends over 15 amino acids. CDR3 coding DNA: TGTGCCAGCAGCAAAGTAAGGACACAGAATCAGCCCCAGCATTTT. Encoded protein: CASSKVRTQNQPQHF.